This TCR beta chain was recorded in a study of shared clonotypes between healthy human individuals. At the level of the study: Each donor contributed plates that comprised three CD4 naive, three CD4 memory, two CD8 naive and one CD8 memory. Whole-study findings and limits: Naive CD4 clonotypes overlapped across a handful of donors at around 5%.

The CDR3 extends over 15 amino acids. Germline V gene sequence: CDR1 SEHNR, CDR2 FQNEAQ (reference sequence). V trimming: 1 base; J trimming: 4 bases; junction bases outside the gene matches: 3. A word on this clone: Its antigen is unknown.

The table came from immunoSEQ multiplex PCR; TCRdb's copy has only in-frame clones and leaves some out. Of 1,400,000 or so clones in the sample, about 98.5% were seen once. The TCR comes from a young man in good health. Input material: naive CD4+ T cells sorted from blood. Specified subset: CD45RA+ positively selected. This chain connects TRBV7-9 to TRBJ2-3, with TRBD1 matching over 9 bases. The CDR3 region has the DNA TGTGCCAGCAGCTTAGAAGGGACAGGGTCAGATACGCAGTATTTT. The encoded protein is CASSLEGTGSDTQYF.